This T cell receptor (beta chain) was profiled in a study of cytomegalovirus exposure and HLA in healthy donors. Study in general: As an earlier analysis found, 150 million to 200 million T cells yielded over 95 million unique TCR beta sequences.

In the case of this clone: Its antigen is unknown.

General observations from the study: In an earlier analysis, in some 540 donors, most V segments appeared productive either ~87% or ~30% of the time. The investigators catalogued 150 to 200 TCR beta chains as cytomegalovirus-associated.

13 Jbeta primers and 60 Vbeta primers were used for the PCR. Assay: immunoSEQ multiplex PCR; the TCRdb copy retains only in-frame clones and omits some. The table shows roughly 200,000 clones, with more than 85% occurring only once. The CDR3 totals 14 residues. V was pared by 0 bases and J by 2 bases, with 9 bases between. The V gene's germline CDR1 is SGDLS and CDR2 YYNGEE. This chain uses TRBV9 with TRBJ2-7; no clear D gene. This sequence was found in a woman under 30 in good health and CMV-seronegative. The specimen was PBMCs. CDR3 amino acids: CASSVVQNTYEQYF. The DNA for the CDR3 is TGTGCCAGCAGCGTAGTACAGAACACCTACGAGCAGTACTTC.